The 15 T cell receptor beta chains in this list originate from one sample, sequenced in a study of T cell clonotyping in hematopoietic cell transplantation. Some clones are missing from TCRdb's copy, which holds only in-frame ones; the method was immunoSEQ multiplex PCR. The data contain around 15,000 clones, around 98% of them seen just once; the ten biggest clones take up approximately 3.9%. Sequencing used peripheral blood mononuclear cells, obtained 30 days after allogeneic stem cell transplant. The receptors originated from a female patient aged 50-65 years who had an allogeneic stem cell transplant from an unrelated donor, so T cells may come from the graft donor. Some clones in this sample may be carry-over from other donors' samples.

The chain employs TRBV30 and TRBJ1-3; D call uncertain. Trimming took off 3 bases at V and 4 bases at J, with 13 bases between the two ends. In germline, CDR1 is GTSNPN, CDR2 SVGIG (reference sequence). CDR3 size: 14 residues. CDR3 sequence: CAWRVEGRGNTIYF. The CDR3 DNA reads TGTGCCTGGAGGGTCGAGGGTAGAGGAAACACCATATATTTT.

CDR3 bases: TGTGCCAGCAGCCCCGGGACACTTCTAGACTATGGCTACACCTTC. Encoded protein: CASSPGTLLDYGYTF. The chain recombines TRBV6-5 with TRBJ1-2; perhaps TRBD1 as D (6 bases). Germline CDR1 reads MNHEY; CDR2 reads SVGAGI. The CDR3 has 15 residues. V shed 6 bases and J shed 3 bases, with 17 bases lying between them.

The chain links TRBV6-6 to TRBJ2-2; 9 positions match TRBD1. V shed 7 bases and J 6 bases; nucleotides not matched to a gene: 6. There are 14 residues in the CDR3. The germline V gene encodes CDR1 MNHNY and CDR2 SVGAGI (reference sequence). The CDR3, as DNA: TGTGCCAGCATCGACAGGGGGGAGGCCGGGGAGCTGTTTTTT. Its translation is CASIDRGEAGELFF.

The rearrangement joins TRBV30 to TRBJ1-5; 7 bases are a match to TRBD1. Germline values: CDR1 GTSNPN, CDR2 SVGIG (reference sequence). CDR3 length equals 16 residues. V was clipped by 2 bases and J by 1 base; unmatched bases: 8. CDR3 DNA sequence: TGTGCCTGGAGTACCAGGGGGTCCTTAAGCAATCAGCCCCAGCATTTT. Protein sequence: CAWSTRGSLSNQPQHF.

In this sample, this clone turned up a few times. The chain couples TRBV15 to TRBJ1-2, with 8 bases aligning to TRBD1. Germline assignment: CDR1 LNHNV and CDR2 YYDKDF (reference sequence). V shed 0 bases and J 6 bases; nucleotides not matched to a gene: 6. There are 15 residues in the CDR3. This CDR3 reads CATSRDRGLVDGYTF. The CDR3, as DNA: TGTGCCACCAGCAGAGACAGGGGGCTTGTGGATGGCTACACCTTC.

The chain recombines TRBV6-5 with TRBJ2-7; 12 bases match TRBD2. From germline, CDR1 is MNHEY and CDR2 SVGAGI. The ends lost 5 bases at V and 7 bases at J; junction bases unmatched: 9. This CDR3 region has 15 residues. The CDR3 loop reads CASSGLAGRIGEQYF. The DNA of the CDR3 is TGTGCCAGCAGTGGACTAGCGGGGAGGATCGGGGAGCAGTACTTC.

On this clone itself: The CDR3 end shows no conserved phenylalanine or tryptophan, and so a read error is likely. The CDR3 reads CASSQGRLNSPLHL. CDR3 DNA sequence: TGTGCCAGCAGCCAGGGCCGGCTAAATTCACCCCTCCACCTT. J is TRBJ1-6 and V is TRBV14, with D unresolved. This CDR3 has 14 amino acids. The germline V and J ends were trimmed by 3 bases and 7 bases, with 10 bases remaining between them. CDR1 and CDR2 from the germline V gene are SGHDN and FVKESK.

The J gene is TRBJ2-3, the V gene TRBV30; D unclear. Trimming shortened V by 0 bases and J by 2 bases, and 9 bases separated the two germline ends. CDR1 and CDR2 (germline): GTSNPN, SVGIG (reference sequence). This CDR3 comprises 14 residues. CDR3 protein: CAWSVGGTTDTQYF. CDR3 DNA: TGTGCCTGGAGTGTGGGTGGCACCACAGATACGCAGTATTTT.

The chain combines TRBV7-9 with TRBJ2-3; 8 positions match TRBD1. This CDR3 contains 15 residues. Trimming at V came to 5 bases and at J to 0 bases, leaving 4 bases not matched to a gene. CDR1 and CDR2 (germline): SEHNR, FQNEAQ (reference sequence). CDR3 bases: TGTGCCAGCAGCACAAGGACAGGGAGCACAGATACGCAGTATTTT. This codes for CASSTRTGSTDTQYF.

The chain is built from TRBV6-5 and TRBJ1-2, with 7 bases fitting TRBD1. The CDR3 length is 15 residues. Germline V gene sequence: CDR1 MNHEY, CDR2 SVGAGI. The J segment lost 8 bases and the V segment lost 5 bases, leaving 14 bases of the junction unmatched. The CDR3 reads CASSMIAQGIGGYTF. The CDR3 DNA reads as TGTGCCAGCAGTATGATAGCACAGGGGATAGGAGGCTACACCTTC.

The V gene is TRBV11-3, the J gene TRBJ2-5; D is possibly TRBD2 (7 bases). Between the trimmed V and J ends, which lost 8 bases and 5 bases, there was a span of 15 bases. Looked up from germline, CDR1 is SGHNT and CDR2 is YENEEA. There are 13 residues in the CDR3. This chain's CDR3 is CASEGGKGETQYF. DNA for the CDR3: TGTGCCAGCGAGGGGGGGAAGGGGGAGACCCAGTACTTC.

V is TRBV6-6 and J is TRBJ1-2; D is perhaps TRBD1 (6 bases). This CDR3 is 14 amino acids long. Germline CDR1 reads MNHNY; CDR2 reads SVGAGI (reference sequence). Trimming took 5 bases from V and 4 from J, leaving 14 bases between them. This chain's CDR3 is CASSPQGLGYGYTF. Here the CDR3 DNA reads TGTGCCAGCAGTCCACAGGGTTTAGGCTATGGCTACACCTTC.

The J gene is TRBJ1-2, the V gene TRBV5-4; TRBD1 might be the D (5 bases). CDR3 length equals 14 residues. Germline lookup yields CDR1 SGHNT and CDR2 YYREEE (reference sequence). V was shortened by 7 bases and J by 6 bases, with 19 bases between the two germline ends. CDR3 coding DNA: TGTGCCAGCCGACAGAGTGGGGCTATCCATGGCTACACCTTC. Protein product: CASRQSGAIHGYTF. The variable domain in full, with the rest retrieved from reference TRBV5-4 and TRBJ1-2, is ETGVTQSPTHLIKTRGQQVTLRCSSQSGHNTVSWYQQALGQGPQFIFQYYREEENGRGNFPPRFSGLQFPNYSSELNVNALELDDSALYLCASRQSGAIHGYTFGSGTRLTVV.

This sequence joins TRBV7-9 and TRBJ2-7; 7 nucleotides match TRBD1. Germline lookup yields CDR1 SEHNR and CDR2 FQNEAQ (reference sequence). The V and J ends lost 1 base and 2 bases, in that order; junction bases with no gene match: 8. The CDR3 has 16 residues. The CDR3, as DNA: TGTGCCAGCAGCTTAGAAGGGTCAGGGGGTGCCTACGAGCAGTACTTC. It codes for CASSLEGSGGAYEQYF.

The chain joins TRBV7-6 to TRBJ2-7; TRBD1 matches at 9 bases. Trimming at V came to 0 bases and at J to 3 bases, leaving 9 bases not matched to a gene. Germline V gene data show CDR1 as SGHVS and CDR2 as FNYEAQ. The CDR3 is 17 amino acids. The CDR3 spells CASSLATTGGTIYEQYF. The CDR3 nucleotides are TGTGCCAGCAGCTTAGCGACCACAGGGGGCACAATCTACGAGCAGTACTTC.